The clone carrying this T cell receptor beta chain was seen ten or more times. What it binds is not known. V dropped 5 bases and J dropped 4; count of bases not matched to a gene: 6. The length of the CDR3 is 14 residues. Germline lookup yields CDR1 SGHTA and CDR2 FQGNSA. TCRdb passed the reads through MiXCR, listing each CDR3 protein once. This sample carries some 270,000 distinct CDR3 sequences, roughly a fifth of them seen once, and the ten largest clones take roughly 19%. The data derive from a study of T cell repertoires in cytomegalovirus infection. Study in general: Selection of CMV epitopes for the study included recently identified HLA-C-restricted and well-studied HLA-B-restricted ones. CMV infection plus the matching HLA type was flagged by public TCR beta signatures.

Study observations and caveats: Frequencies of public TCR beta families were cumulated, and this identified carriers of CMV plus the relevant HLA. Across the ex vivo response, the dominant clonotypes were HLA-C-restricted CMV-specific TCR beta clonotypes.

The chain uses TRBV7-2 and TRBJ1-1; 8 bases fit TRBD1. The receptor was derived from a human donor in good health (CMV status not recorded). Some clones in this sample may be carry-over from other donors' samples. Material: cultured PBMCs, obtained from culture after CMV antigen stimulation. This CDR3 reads CASSGGTGSTEAFF. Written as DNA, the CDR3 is TGTGCCAGCAGCGGAGGGACAGGTAGCACTGAAGCTTTCTTT.